The present T cell receptor (beta chain) was sequenced within a study of response to subunit inactivated influenza vaccine. Each CDR3 protein gets one entry after TCRdb re-called the RT-PCR reads with MiXCR. The data hold approximately 290,000 distinct CDR3 sequences, with approximately 23% observed a single time. A note on this clonotype: Its specificity is not known.

The CDR3 is made up of 13 amino acids. CDR1 is DFQATT and CDR2 is SNEGSKA in the germline V gene (reference sequence). V was trimmed by 4 bases and J by 0 bases, leaving 9 bases between them. Study-wide results and caveats: The study's authors posited that every seasonal influenza vaccination enlists few new T cells.

The sequences come from PBMCs from blood, collected less than 22 months after vaccination. This sequence was found in a man aged 45 to 70 who received an inactivated influenza vaccine. This rearrangement joins TRBV20-1 to TRBJ1-1; possible D gene TRBD1, 5 bases. CDR3 coding DNA: TGCAGTGCTAACGGGGGGTTGAACACTGAAGCTTTCTTT. Its translation is CSANGGLNTEAFF.